The 4 T cell receptor beta chains in this list originate from one sample, sequenced in a study of blood T cell repertoires in COVID-19. Sequencing used immunoSEQ multiplex PCR; TCRdb keeps in-frame clones, though not all of them. The sample has 250,000 to 400,000 clones; around 90% are singletons. Input material: PBMCs or T cells enriched from blood (not recorded which). These receptors all come from a man in his 60s who had recovered from COVID-19.

This chain joins TRBV5-4 and TRBJ2-7; D remains ambiguous. Germline-derived CDR1 and CDR2 are SGHNT and YYREEE (reference sequence). The CDR3 is 13 residues long. Between the trimmed V and J ends, which lost 3 bases and 2 bases, there was a span of 9 bases. CDR3 coding DNA: TGTGCCAGCAGCTCCACTACAACCTACGAGCAGTACTTC. This sequence encodes CASSSTTTYEQYF.

CDR3 amino acids: CASSVGWGLDEKLFF. CDR3 sequence (DNA): TGTGCCAGCAGCGTAGGTTGGGGGCTGGACGAAAAACTGTTTTTT. The genes are TRBV9 and TRBJ1-4; the D gene is possibly TRBD1 (6 bases). Germline V gene lookup returns CDR1 SGDLS and CDR2 YYNGEE. The CDR3 runs to 15 residues. Trimming took off 0 bases at V and 8 bases at J, with 14 bases between the two ends.

V is TRBV19 and J is TRBJ2-1, with 13 nucleotides matching TRBD2. Trimming at V came to 4 bases and at J to 7 bases, leaving 7 bases not matched to a gene. The CDR3 covers 16 residues. Per germline, CDR1 LNHDA and CDR2 SQIVND (reference sequence). CDR3 sequence (DNA): TGTGCCAGTAGTACGGTACTAGCGGGAGGGAGAAATGAGCAGTTCTTC. Translated, it gives CASSTVLAGGRNEQFF.

The chain is built from TRBV6-5 and TRBJ1-6; D remains unclear. CDR1 MNHEY and CDR2 SVGAGI come from the germline V gene. V lost 4 bases to trimming and J lost 5 bases, with 9 bases between them. This CDR3 contains 14 residues. The CDR3: CASSSRRDNSPLHF. The CDR3 nucleotides read TGTGCCAGCAGTTCCAGGAGGGATAATTCACCCCTCCACTTT.